This TCR beta chain was identified in a study of blood T cell repertoires in COVID-19. Study-level information: From the United States, Italy and Spain came samples of acute and convalescent COVID-19. PBMCs, B-cell-depleted T cells, or T cells provided the cDNA or gDNA that made up the material.

Germline trimming cut 4 bases from V and 0 bases from J; bases unmatched to any gene: 4. Germline assignment: CDR1 SGHRS and CDR2 YFSETQ. This CDR3 region has 16 residues. Generated by immunoSEQ multiplex PCR, the TCRdb table keeps only in-frame clones and is missing some. The sample shows approximately 300,000 clones, just under 90% of them seen only once. Sample: peripheral blood. This clonotype was obtained from a middle-aged woman with acute or convalescent COVID-19. The rearrangement links TRBV5-1 to TRBJ1-6; 7 positions agree with TRBD1. CDR3 DNA: TGCGCCAGCAGCAGCACAGGGGACTCCTATAATTCACCCCTCCACTTT. It is translated as CASSSTGDSYNSPLHF.